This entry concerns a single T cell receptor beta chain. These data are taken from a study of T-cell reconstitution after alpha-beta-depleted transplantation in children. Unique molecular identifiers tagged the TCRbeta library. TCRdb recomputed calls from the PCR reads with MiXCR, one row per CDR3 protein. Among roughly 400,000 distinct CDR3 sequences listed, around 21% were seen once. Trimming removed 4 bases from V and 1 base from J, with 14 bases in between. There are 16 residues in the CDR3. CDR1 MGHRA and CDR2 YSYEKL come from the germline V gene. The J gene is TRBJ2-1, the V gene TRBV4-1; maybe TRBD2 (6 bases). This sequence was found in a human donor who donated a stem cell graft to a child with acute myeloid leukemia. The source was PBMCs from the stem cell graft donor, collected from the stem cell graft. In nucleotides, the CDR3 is TGCGCCAGCAGCCCCCTAGCGCAGTTATCCTACAATGAGCAGTTCTTC. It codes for CASSPLAQLSYNEQFF.